This T cell receptor (beta chain) comes out of a study of human T cells and chemical hapten exposure. Stated time point: patch test 1, 2 weeks after DPC sensitization. Treatment in this sample: therapeutic diphenylcyclopropenone sensitization with weekly scalp DPC. Via MiXCR, TCRdb re-called the RACE reads, giving one row per CDR3 protein. The table shows more than 95,000 distinct CDR3 sequences, with roughly 12% occurring only once. Germline-derived CDR1 and CDR2 are KGHSH and LQKENI. This CDR3 has 14 amino acids. Trimming took off 3 bases at V and 11 bases at J, with 17 bases between the two ends. The TCR was taken from a woman in her forties or fifties with alopecia areata. Some clones in this sample may be carry-over from other donors' samples. J is TRBJ2-1 and V is TRBV18; D ambiguous. The sample consisted of whole blood, taken in connection with sensitization to the hapten diphenylcyclopropenone (DPC). The CDR3 here is CASSPLEEQLKQFF. In nucleotides, the CDR3 is TGTGCCAGCTCACCCCTCGAGGAGCAGTTAAAGCAGTTCTTC.